This T cell receptor (beta chain) originates from a study of cytomegalovirus exposure and HLA in healthy donors. The germline gives CDR1 LGHNA, CDR2 YSLEER. This CDR3 has 16 amino acids. The V gene end was trimmed by 5 bases and the J gene end by 8 bases; junction bases not matched to a gene: 13. Libraries were prepared by immunoSEQ multiplex PCR; TCRdb keeps only in-frame clonotypes and omits some of them. Of 150,000 to 200,000 clones in the sample, roughly 89% were seen once. The clonotype comes from a woman aged 18-30 years in good health and CMV-seropositive. The genes are TRBV4-3 and TRBJ2-1; 9 bases align to TRBD2. Sequenced sample: PBMCs. CDR3 protein: CASSGPREGPGYEQFF. Here the CDR3 DNA reads TGCGCCAGCAGCGGGCCGCGGGAGGGCCCCGGCTATGAGCAGTTCTTC.